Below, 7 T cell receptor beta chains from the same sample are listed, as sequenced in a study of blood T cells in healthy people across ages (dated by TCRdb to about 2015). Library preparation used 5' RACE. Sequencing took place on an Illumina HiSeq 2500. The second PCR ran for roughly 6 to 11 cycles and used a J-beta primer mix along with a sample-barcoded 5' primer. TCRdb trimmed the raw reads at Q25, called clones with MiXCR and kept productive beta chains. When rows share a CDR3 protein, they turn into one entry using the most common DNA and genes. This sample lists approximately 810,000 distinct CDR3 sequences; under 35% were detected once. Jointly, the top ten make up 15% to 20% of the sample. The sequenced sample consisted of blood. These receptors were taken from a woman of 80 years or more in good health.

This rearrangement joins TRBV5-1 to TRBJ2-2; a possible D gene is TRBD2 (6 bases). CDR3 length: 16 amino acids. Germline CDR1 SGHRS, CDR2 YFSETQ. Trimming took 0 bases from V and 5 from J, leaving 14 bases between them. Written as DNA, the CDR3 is TGCGCCAGCAGCTTGGTGCCGGTCCGGGGGACCGGGGAGCTGTTTTTT. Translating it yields CASSLVPVRGTGELFF. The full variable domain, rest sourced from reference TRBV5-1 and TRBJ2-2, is KAGVTQTPRYLIKTRGQQVTLSCSPISGHRSVSWYQQTPGQGLQFLFEYFSETQRNKGNFPGRFSGRQFSNSRSEMNVSTLELGDSALYLCASSLVPVRGTGELFFGEGSRLTVL.

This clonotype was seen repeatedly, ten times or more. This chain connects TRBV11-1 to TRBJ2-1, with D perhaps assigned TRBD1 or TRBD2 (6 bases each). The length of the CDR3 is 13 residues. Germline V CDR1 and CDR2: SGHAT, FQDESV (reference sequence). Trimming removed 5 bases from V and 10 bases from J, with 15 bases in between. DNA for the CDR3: TGTGCCAGCAGCCGGTACGGGGGCGCGGAGCAGTTCTTC. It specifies CASSRYGGAEQFF.

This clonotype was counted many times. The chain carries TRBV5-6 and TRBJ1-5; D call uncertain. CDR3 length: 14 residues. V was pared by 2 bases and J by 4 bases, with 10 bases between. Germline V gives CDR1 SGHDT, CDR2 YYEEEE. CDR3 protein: CASSLNTRNQPQHF. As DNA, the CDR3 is TGTGCCAGCAGCTTAAACACAAGGAATCAGCCCCAGCATTTT.

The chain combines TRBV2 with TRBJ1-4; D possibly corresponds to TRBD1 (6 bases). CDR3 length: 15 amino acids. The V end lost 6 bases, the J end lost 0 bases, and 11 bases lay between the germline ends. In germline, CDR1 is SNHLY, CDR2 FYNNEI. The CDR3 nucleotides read TGTGCCAGCAGACCCTCAGGGGCAACTAATGAAAAACTGTTTTTT. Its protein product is CASRPSGATNEKLFF.

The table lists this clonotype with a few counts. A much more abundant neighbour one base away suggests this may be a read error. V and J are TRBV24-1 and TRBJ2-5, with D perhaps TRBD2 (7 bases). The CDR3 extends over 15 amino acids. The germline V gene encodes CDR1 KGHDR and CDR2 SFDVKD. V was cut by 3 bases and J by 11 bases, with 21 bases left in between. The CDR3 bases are TGTGCCACCAGTGATCCGCGGACTAGGGACAATGAGCAGTACTTC. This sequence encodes CATSDPRTRDNEQYF.

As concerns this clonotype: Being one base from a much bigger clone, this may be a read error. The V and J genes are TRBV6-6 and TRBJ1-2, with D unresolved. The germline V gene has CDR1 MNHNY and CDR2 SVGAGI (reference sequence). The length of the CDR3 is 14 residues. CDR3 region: CACSYNWDGYGYTF. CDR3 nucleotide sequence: TGTGCCTGCAGTTATAATTGGGATGGCTATGGCTACACCTTC.

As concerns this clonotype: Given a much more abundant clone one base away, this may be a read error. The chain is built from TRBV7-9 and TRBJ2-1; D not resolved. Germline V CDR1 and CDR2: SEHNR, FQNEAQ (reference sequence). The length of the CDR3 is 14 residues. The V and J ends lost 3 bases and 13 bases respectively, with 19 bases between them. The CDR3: CASSFDTIQETQFF. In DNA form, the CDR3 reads TGTGCCAGCAGCTTTGACACCATCCAAGAGACCCAGTTCTTC.